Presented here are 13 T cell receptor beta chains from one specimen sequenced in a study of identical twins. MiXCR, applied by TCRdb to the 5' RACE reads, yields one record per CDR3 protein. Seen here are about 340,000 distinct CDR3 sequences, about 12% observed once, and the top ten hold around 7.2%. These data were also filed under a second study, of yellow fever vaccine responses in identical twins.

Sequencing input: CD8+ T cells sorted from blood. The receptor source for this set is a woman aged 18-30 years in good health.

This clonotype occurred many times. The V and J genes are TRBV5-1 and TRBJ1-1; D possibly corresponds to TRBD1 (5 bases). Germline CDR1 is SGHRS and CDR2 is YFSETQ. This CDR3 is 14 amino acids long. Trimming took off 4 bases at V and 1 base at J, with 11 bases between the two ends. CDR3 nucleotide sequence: TGCGCCAGCAGCCGCGGGACGGCGAACACTGAAGCTTTCTTT. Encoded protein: CASSRGTANTEAFF.

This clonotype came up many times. For the CDR3, the DNA is TGTGCCACCAGCAGACCGGACGCAGTCGTAGGTGGCACAGATACGCAGTATTTT. Amino acids: CATSRPDAVVGGTDTQYF. V usage is TRBV15 and J usage is TRBJ2-3; D not certain. V was trimmed by 2 bases and J by 1 base, leaving 19 bases between them. Germline lookup yields CDR1 LNHNV and CDR2 YYDKDF (reference sequence). This CDR3 is built from 18 residues.

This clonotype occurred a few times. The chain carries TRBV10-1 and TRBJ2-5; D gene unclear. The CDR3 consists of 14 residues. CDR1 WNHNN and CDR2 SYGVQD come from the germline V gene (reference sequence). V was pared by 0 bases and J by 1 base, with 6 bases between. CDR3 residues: CASSESTVQETQYF. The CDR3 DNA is TGCGCCAGCAGTGAGTCGACGGTCCAAGAGACCCAGTACTTC.

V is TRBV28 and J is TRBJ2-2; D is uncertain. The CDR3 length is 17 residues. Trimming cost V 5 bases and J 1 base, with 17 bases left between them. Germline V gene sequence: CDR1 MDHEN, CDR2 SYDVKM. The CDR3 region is CASSPRSVPLNTGELFF. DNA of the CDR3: TGTGCCAGCAGTCCCCGGTCGGTGCCTCTGAACACCGGGGAGCTGTTTTTT.

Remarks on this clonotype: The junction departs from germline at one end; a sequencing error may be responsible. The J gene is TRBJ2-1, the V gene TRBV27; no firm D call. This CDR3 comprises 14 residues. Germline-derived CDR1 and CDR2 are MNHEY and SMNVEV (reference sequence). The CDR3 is CASSFLQPENGQFF. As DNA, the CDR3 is TGTGCCAGCAGTTTTTTACAGCCCGAGAATGGGCAGTTCTTC.

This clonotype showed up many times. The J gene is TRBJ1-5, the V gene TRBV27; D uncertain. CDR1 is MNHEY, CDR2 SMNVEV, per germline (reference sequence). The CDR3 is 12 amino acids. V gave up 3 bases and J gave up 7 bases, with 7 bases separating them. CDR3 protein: CASSFVGQPQHF. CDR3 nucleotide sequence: TGTGCCAGCAGTTTTGTGGGGCAGCCCCAGCATTTT.

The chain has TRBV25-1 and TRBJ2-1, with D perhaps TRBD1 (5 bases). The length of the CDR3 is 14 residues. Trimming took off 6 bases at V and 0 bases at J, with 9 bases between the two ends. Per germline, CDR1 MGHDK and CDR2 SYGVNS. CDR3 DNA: TGTGCCAGCAGAAGACAGAGCTCCTACAATGAGCAGTTCTTC. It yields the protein CASRRQSSYNEQFF.

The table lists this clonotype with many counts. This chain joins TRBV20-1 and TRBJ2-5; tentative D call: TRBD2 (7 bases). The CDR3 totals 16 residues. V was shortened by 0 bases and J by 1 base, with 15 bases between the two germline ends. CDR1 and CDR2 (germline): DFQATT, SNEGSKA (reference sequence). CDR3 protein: CSARDRWGGRQETQYF. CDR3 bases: TGCAGTGCTAGAGATCGTTGGGGGGGCCGCCAAGAGACCCAGTACTTC.

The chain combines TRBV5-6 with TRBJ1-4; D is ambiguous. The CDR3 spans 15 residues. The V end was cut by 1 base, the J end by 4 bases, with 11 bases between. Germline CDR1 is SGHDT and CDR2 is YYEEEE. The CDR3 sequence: CASSLTDLNNEKLFF. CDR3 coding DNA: TGTGCCAGCAGCTTGACGGACCTAAATAATGAAAAACTGTTTTTT.

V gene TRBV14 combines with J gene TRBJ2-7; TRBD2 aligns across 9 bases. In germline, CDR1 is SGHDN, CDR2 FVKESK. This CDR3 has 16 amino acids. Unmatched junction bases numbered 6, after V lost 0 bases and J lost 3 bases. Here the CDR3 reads CASSQDSSGSNYEQYF. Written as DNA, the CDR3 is TGTGCCAGCAGCCAAGATAGTAGCGGGAGTAACTACGAGCAGTACTTC.

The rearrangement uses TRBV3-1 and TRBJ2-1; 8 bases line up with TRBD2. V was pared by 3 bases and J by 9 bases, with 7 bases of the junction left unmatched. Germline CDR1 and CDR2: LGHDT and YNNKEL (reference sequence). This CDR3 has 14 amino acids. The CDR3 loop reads CASSQPGGSGEQFF. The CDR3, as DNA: TGTGCCAGCAGCCAGCCGGGGGGGTCGGGTGAGCAGTTCTTC.

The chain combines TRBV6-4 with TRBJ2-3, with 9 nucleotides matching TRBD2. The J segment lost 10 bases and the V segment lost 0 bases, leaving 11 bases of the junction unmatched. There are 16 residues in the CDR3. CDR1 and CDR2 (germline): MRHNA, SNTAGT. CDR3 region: CASSDSVVAGAEAQYF. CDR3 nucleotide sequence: TGTGCCAGCAGTGACTCGGTGGTAGCGGGAGCGGAGGCGCAGTATTTT.

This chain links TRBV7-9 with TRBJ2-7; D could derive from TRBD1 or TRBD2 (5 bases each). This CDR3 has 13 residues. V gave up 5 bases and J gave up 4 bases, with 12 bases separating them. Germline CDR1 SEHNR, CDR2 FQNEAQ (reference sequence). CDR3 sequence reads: CASSGDGIYEQYV. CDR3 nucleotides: TGTGCCAGCAGCGGGGACGGTATTTACGAGCAGTACGTC.